The 17 T cell receptor beta chains given below trace back to one sample, sequenced in a study of breast tumors, draining lymph nodes, adjacent tissues. The lymph nodes were axillary draining lymph nodes from breast cancer patients. TCRdb reprocessed the multiplex PCR reads with MiXCR, giving one entry per CDR3 protein. The data contain about 110,000 distinct CDR3 sequences, about 31% of them singletons. Material: axillary lymph node tissue. These receptors all stem from a female donor with breast cancer. Some clones in this sample may be carry-over from other donors' samples.

The CDR3 DNA reads TGCAGTTACTCACACAGAACAGGGACAGATACGCAGTATTTT. Translated, it gives CSYSHRTGTDTQYF. This sequence joins TRBV20-1 and TRBJ2-3; D perhaps matches TRBD1 (6 bases). The CDR3 sequence is 14 residues long. Per germline, CDR1 DFQATT and CDR2 SNEGSKA (reference sequence). The germline V and J ends were trimmed by 8 bases and 3 bases, with 18 bases remaining between them.

The rearrangement links TRBV20-1 to TRBJ2-2, with D unresolved. V was shortened by 0 bases and J by 3 bases, with 8 bases between the two germline ends. This CDR3 spans 14 amino acids. CDR1 is DFQATT, CDR2 SNEGSKA, per germline (reference sequence). CDR3 sequence: CSARETEYTGELFF. The CDR3 DNA sequence: TGCAGTGCTAGAGAGACGGAGTACACCGGGGAGCTGTTTTTT.

This chain uses TRBV15 with TRBJ1-6; D call uncertain. V lost 2 bases and J 3 bases, leaving 8 bases between the germline ends. The CDR3 is 15 amino acids. Per germline, CDR1 LNHNV and CDR2 YYDKDF (reference sequence). CDR3 in amino acids: CATSRSSYYNSPLHF. For the CDR3, the DNA is TGTGCCACCAGCAGAAGCAGTTACTATAATTCACCCCTCCACTTT.

Ten or more counts support this clonotype. The genes are TRBV12-3 or TRBV12-4 and TRBJ1-3, with a weak D call TRBD1 (6 bases). V lost 5 bases to trimming and J lost 4 bases, with 9 bases between them. This CDR3 region has 13 residues. The CDR3 sequence: CASSPGQGNTIYF. CDR3 coding DNA: TGTGCCAGCAGTCCCGGACAGGGAAACACCATATATTTT.

This clonotype was counted many times. Here the CDR3 reads CASSPGLISFEKLFF. The CDR3 DNA sequence: TGTGCCAGCAGCCCTGGATTGATTTCATTCGAAAAACTGTTTTTT. The J gene is TRBJ1-4, the V gene TRBV3-1; D unresolved. Trimming left V 4 bases short and J 8 bases short, with 17 bases between. Germline CDR1 reads LGHDT; CDR2 reads YNNKEL (reference sequence). This CDR3 has 15 residues.

This clonotype was picked up many times. The chain combines TRBV4-2 with TRBJ2-1; 13 nucleotides match TRBD2. The V segment lost 1 base and the J segment 7 bases; nucleotides outside the gene matches: 4. Per germline, CDR1 LGHNA and CDR2 YNFKEQ. The CDR3 length is 16 residues. The CDR3 DNA reads TGTGCCAGCAGCCAAGTCGGGACTAGCGGGGTGAATGAGCAGTTCTTC. Encoded protein: CASSQVGTSGVNEQFF.

The rearrangement uses TRBV10-3 and TRBJ2-7; TRBD2 is a possible D gene (6 bases). The CDR3 spans 13 residues. The V gene's germline CDR1 is ENHRY and CDR2 SYGVKD. Trimming shortened V by 8 bases and J by 4 bases, and 15 bases separated the two germline ends. The CDR3 spells CAILRGAGYEQYF. Written as DNA, the CDR3 is TGTGCCATCCTACGCGGGGCCGGTTACGAGCAGTACTTC.

This clonotype occurred many times. The chain carries TRBV11-2 and TRBJ2-7; 8 bases match TRBD2. Germline V CDR1 and CDR2: SGHAT, FQNNGV. The CDR3 has 16 amino acids. Unmatched junction bases numbered 17, after V lost 5 bases and J lost 8 bases. CDR3 bases: TGTGCCAGCAGCCAAAAAGCGGGAGCTCCCCCCTCTCAGCAGTACTTC. Its translation: CASSQKAGAPPSQQYF.

There are many counts of this clonotype. This chain joins TRBV7-3 and TRBJ2-7; a possible D gene is TRBD2 (6 bases). Per germline, CDR1 SGHTA and CDR2 FQGTGA. The CDR3 is made up of 13 amino acids. Trimming stripped 2 bases from V and 3 bases from J, with 8 bases between. The CDR3, as DNA: TGTGCCAGCAGCTTATGGCGGGGCTACGAGCAGTACTTC. This sequence encodes CASSLWRGYEQYF.

CDR3 DNA: TGTGCCTGGGGGACAGGAAGCTCCTACAATGAGCAGTACTTC. It yields the protein CAWGTGSSYNEQYF. V usage is TRBV30 and J usage is TRBJ2-1; 8 bases match TRBD1. The J call is doubtful: the DNA matches TRBJ2-7 better. The germline gives CDR1 GTSNPN, CDR2 SVGIG (reference sequence). This CDR3 contains 14 residues.

The chain uses TRBV5-1 and TRBJ1-1; D is ambiguous. The V end was cut by 1 base, the J end by 4 bases, with 5 bases between. Germline loops: CDR1 SGHRS, CDR2 YFSETQ. The CDR3 contains 12 residues. The CDR3 loop is CASSLRSTEAFF. In DNA form, the CDR3 reads TGCGCCAGCAGCTTGAGGAGCACTGAAGCTTTCTTT.

This clonotype was seen ten or more times. The chain is built from TRBV27 and TRBJ1-2; D gene unclear. Trimming cost V 2 bases and J 4 bases, with 8 bases left between them. The CDR3 length is 13 residues. In germline, CDR1 is MNHEY, CDR2 SMNVEV (reference sequence). This CDR3 is CASSLRQAYGYTF. CDR3 coding DNA: TGTGCCAGCAGTTTAAGGCAGGCCTATGGCTACACCTTC.

The sample holds many counts of this clonotype. This chain uses TRBV4-1 with TRBJ2-1, with D unresolved. The length of the CDR3 is 13 residues. Germline V lookup: CDR1 MGHRA, CDR2 YSYEKL. Trimming took off 0 bases at V and 7 bases at J, with 7 bases between the two ends. This CDR3 is CASSQDPSNEQFF. The CDR3 region has the DNA TGCGCCAGCAGCCAAGATCCTTCGAATGAGCAGTTCTTC.

This clonotype came up many times. This chain joins TRBV7-9 and TRBJ2-3, with 7 bases lining up with TRBD2. The CDR3 loop spans 16 amino acids. The germline gives CDR1 SEHNR, CDR2 FQNEAQ (reference sequence). With V trimmed by 5 bases and J by 2 bases, 10 bases remained unmatched. The DNA for the CDR3 is TGTGCCAGCAGCGATCGGGACTACATAAACACAGATACGCAGTATTTT. Translation: CASSDRDYINTDTQYF.

The chain recombines TRBV3-1 with TRBJ2-2, with D possibly TRBD1 on 5 matching bases. The germline CDR1 and CDR2 sequences are LGHDT and YNNKEL (reference sequence). This CDR3 contains 14 residues. The V gene lost 0 bases and the J gene lost 6 bases, with 8 bases spanning the gap. Here the CDR3 DNA reads TGTGCCAGCAGCCAAGATCCAGGGCCCGGGGAGCTGTTTTTT. Its translation: CASSQDPGPGELFF.

This clonotype has at least ten counts. The chain links TRBV7-2 to TRBJ2-4, with 8 bases aligning to TRBD1. The V and J ends lost 5 bases and 7 bases, in that order; junction bases with no gene match: 13. The CDR3 is 16 residues long. Per the germline V gene, CDR1 is SGHTA and CDR2 is FQGNSA. CDR3: CASSISSRQGANIQYF. The CDR3 DNA is TGTGCCAGCAGCATTTCATCGAGGCAGGGGGCTAACATTCAGTACTTC.

The genes are TRBV28 and TRBJ2-7; 7 bases fit TRBD1. There are 16 residues in the CDR3. CDR1 is MDHEN and CDR2 is SYDVKM in the germline V gene. V shed 5 bases, J shed 5 bases, and the junction held 15 bases outside the gene matches. CDR3 sequence reads: CASSLGSTGQTNEQYF. The CDR3 DNA follows: TGTGCCAGCAGTCTAGGGTCAACGGGACAGACGAACGAGCAGTACTTC.